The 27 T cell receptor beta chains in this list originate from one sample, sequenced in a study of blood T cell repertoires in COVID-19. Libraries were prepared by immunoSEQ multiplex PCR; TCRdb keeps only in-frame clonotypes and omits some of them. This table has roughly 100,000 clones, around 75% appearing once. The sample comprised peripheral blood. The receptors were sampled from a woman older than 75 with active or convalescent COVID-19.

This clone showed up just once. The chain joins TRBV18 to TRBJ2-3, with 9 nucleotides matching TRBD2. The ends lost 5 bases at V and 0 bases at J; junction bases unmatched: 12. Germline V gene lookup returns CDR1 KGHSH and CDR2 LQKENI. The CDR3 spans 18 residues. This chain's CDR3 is CASSRPGLASPSTDTQYF. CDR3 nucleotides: TGTGCCAGCTCAAGACCGGGACTAGCTTCTCCTAGCACAGATACGCAGTATTTT.

CDR3 loop: CSVSIRQNYEQYF. CDR3 coding DNA: TGCAGCGTTTCCATCCGACAGAACTACGAGCAGTACTTC. This chain connects TRBV29-1 to TRBJ2-7; D is possibly TRBD1 (5 bases). Germline V gene data show CDR1 as SQVTM and CDR2 as ANQGSEA. Trimming took off 5 bases at V and 3 bases at J, with 14 bases between the two ends. The CDR3 runs to 13 residues.

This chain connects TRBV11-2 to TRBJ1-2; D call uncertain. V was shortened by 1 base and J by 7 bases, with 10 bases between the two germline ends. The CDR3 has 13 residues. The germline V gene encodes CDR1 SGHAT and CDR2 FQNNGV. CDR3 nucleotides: TGTGCCAGCAGCTTAGGTGAGGCGAGTGGCTACACCTTC. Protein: CASSLGEASGYTF.

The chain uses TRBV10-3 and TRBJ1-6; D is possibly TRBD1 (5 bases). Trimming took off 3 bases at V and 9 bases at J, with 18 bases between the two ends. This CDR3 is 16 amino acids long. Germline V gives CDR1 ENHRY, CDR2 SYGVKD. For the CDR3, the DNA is TGTGCCATCAGTGACCGGGAGGGTCCCGGGGGTTCACCCCTCCACTTT. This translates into CAISDREGPGGSPLHF.

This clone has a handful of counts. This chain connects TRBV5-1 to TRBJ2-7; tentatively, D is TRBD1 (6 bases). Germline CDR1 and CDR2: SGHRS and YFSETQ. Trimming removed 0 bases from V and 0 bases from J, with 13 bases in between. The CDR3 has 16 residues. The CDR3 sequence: CASSLGDTGSSYEQYF. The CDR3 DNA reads TGCGCCAGCAGCTTGGGCGACACAGGGAGCTCCTACGAGCAGTACTTC.

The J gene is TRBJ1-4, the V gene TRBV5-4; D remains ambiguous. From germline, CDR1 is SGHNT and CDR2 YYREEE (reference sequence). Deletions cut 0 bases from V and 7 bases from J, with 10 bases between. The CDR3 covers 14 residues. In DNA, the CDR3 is TGTGCCAGCAGCTTGGGGGAGTCCCCTGAAAAACTGTTTTTT. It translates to CASSLGESPEKLFF.

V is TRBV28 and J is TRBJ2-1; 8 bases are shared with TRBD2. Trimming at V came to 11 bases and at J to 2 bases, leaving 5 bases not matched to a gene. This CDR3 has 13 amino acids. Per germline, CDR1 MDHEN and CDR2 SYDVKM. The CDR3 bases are TGTGCCCTAGGGACTAGTCCCTACAATGAGCAGTTCTTC. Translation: CALGTSPYNEQFF.

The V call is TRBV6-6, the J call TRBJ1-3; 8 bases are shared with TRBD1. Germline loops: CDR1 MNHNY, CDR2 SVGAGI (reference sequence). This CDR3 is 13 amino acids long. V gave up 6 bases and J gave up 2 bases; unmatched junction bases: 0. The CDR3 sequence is CASRDRAGNTIYF. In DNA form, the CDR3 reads TGTGCCAGCAGGGACAGGGCTGGAAACACCATATATTTT.

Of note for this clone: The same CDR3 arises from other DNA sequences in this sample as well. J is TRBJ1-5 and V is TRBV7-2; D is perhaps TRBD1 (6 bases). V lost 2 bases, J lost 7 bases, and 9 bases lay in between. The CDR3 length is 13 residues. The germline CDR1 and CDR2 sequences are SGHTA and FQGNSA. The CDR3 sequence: CASSLNRDQPQHF. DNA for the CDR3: TGTGCCAGCAGCTTAAACAGGGACCAGCCCCAGCATTTT.

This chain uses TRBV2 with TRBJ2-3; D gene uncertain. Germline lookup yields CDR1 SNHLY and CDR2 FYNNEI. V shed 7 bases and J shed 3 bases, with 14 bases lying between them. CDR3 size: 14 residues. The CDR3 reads CASIMGILTDTQYF. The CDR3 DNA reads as TGTGCCAGCATCATGGGCATTTTAACAGATACGCAGTATTTT.

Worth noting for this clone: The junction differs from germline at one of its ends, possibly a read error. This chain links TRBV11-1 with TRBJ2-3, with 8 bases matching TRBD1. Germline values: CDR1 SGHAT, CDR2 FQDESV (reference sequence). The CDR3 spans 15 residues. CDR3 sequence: CASTLGQGARDTQYF. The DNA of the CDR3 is TGTGCCAGCACCTTAGGCCAGGGGGCTAGAGATACGCAGTATTTT.

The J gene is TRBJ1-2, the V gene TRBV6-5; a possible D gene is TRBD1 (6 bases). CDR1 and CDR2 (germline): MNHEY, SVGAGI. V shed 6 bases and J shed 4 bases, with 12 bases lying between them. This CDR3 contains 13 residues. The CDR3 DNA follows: TGTGCCAGCAGAGGACAGTCGGCCTATGGCTACACCTTC. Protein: CASRGQSAYGYTF.

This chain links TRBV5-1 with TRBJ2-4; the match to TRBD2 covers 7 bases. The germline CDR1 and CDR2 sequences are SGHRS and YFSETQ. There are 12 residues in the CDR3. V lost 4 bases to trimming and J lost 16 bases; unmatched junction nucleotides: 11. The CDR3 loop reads CASSLGGSLRYF. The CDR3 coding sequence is TGCGCCAGCAGCCTCGGGGGGTCCCTACGATACTTC.

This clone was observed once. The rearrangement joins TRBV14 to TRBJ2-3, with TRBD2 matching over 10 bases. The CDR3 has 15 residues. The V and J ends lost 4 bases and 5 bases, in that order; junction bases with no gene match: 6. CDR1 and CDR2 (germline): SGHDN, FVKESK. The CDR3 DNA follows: TGTGCCAGCAGCCCATTGACTAGCGGGTTAGATACGCAGTATTTT. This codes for CASSPLTSGLDTQYF.

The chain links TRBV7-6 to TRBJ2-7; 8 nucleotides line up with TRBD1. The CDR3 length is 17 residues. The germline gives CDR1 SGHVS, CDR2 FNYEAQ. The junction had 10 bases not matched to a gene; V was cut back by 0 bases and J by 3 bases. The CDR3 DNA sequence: TGTGCCAGCAGCTTAGCGGAGAGCTCCAGGGGGCTCTACGAGCAGTACTTC. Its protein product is CASSLAESSRGLYEQYF.

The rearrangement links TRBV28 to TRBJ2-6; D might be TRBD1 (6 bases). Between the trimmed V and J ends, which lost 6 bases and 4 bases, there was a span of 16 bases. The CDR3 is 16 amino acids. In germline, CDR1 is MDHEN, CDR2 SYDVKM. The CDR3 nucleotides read TGTGCCAGCAGGTTTCAGTGGGGGCGCGGGGCCAACGTCCTGACTTTC. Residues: CASRFQWGRGANVLTF.

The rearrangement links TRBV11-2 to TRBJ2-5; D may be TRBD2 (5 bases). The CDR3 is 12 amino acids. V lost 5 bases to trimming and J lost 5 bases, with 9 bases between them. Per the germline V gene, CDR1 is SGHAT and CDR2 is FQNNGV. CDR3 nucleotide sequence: TGTGCCAGCAGCCTTGGACTGGAGACCCAGTACTTC. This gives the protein CASSLGLETQYF.

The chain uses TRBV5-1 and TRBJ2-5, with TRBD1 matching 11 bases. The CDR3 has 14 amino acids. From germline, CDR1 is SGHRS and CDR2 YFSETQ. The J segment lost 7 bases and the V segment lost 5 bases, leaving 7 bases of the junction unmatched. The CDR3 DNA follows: TGCGCCAGCAGAGAAATGGGACAGGGGGGGACCCAGTACTTC. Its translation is CASREMGQGGTQYF.

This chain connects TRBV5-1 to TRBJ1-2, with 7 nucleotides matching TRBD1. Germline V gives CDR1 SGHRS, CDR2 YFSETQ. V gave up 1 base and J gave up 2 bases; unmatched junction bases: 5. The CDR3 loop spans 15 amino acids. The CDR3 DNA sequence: TGCGCCAGCAGCTTGCAGACAGGGACCAACTATGGCTACACCTTC. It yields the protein CASSLQTGTNYGYTF.

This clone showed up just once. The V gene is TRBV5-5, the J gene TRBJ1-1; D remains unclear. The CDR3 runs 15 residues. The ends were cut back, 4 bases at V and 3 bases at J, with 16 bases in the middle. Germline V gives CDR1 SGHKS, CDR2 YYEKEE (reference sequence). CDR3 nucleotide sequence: TGTGCCAGCAGCCACCTAGGAGGGCTGGACACTGAAGCTTTCTTT. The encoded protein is CASSHLGGLDTEAFF.

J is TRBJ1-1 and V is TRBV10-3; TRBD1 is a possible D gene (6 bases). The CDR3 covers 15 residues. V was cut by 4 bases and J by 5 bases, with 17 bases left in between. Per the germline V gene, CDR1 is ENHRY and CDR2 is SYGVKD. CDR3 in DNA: TGTGCCATCAGTGTGCTCGGGGGGCGCGGTACTGAAGCTTTCTTT. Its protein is CAISVLGGRGTEAFF.

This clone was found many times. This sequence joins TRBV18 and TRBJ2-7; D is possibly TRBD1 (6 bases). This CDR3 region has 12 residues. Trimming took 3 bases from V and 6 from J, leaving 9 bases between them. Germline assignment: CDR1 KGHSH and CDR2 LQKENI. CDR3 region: CASSPDSREQYF. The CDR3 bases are TGTGCCAGCTCACCGGACAGCCGCGAGCAGTACTTC.

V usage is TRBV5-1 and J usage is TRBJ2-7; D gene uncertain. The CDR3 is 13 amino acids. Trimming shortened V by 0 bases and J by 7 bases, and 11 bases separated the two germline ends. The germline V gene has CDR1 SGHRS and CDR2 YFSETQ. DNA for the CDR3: TGCGCCAGCAGCTTGGTTGGGTCCAGGGAGCAGTACTTC. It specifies CASSLVGSREQYF.

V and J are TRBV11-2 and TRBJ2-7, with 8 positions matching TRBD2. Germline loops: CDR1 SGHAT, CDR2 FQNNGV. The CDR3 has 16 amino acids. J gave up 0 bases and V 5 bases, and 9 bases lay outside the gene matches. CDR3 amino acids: CASSVQGRGVSYEQYF. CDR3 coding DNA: TGTGCCAGCAGCGTCCAGGGGCGGGGGGTCTCCTACGAGCAGTACTTC.

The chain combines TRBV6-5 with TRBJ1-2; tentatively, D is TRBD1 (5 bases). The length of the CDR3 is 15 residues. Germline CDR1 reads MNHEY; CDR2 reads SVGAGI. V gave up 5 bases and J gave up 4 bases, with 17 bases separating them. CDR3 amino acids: CASSPGRGETYGYTF. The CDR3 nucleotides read TGTGCCAGCAGTCCAGGGAGGGGCGAGACCTATGGCTACACCTTC.

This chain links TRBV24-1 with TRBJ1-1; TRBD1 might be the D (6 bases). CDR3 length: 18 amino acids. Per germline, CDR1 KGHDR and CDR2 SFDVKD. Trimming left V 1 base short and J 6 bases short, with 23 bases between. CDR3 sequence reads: CATSDLKAGATGRAEAFF. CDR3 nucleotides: TGTGCCACCAGTGATTTAAAGGCGGGGGCCACAGGAAGGGCTGAAGCTTTCTTT.

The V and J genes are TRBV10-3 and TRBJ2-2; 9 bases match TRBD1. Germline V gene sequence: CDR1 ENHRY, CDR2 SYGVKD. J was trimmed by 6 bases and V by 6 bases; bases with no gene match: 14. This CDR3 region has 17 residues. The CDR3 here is CAIRGASGQGFAGELFF. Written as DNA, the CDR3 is TGTGCCATCAGAGGGGCGTCGGGACAGGGATTCGCCGGGGAGCTGTTTTTT.